This T cell receptor beta chain was recovered during a study of cytomegalovirus exposure and HLA in healthy donors. Points from the study as a whole: Evidence from a later analysis indicated that most CMV-associated TCR beta chains looked HLA-restricted. In a later analysis, specific HLA alleles were associated with 16,000 or so TCR beta sequences at a 0.05 false discovery rate. Most TCR beta V segments were productive about 87% or about 30% of the time in an earlier analysis.

This clone occurred a few times. The antigen is not known. Primers: 60 Vbeta forward and 13 Jbeta reverse. The protocol was immunoSEQ multiplex PCR, while the TCRdb copy is restricted to in-frame clones and leaves out a portion. The table lists 95,000 to 130,000 clones, about 10% of them singletons. The CDR3 covers 16 residues. Germline lookup yields CDR1 SGHAT and CDR2 FQNNGV. The V end lost 3 bases, the J end lost 0 bases, and 11 bases lay between the germline ends. The clonotype comes from a man aged 25-45 years in good health and CMV-seronegative. V and J are TRBV11-2 and TRBJ1-4; D unresolved. The specimen sequenced was PBMCs. The CDR3 DNA sequence: TGTGCCAGCAGCTTGCGTCCCCTACCAACTAATGAAAAACTGTTTTTT. Translated, it gives CASSLRPLPTNEKLFF.